Here is one T cell receptor (beta chain) with its context. Here immunoSEQ multiplex PCR was the method, and the copy in TCRdb shows in-frame clones only, minus some. The sample shows nearly 60,000 clones, roughly 89% of them seen only once. The sample originates from a study of identifying expanded T cells in peripheral blood. The germline V gene encodes CDR1 SGHTA and CDR2 FQGTGA. The ends lost 0 bases at V and 4 bases at J; junction bases unmatched: 5. There are 17 residues in the CDR3. The chain carries TRBV7-3 and TRBJ2-3; TRBD2 agrees at 12 bases. The sequenced sample consisted of blood. This clonotype was sampled from a person aged 18 to 70 in good health. The CDR3 is CASSLTPGLAGSDTQYF. Here the CDR3 DNA reads TGTGCCAGCAGCTTAACCCCCGGACTAGCGGGGTCAGATACGCAGTATTTT. The full variable domain, rest sourced from reference TRBV7-3 and TRBJ2-3, is GAGVSQTPSNKVTEKGKYVELRCDPISGHTALYWYRQSLGQGPEFLIYFQGTGAADDSGLPNDRFFAVRPEGSVSTLKIQRTERGDSAVYLCASSLTPGLAGSDTQYFGPGTRLTVL.